What follows is one T cell receptor (beta chain) and its context. The data derive from a study of long-term antiretroviral therapy in people with HIV. J lost 4 bases, V lost 0 bases, and 5 bases had no gene match. This CDR3 region has 14 residues. The germline CDR1 and CDR2 sequences are SQVTM and ANQGSEA. The run of the v3.0 immunoSEQ assay was at survey level. Libraries were prepared by immunoSEQ multiplex PCR; TCRdb keeps only in-frame clonotypes and omits some of them. There are about 20,000 clones in the sample; 65% to 85% occur only once, and roughly 18% lies in the top ten. The sequencing here drew on unsorted PBMCs, taken 0.6 years after starting antiretroviral therapy. The receptor comes from a woman younger than 30 with HIV. The genes are TRBV29-1 and TRBJ2-7, with 8 bases identical to TRBD2. CDR3 DNA sequence: TGCAGCGTTGAAGATCCGGGGGGGGATTACGAGCAGTACTTC. It specifies CSVEDPGGDYEQYF.